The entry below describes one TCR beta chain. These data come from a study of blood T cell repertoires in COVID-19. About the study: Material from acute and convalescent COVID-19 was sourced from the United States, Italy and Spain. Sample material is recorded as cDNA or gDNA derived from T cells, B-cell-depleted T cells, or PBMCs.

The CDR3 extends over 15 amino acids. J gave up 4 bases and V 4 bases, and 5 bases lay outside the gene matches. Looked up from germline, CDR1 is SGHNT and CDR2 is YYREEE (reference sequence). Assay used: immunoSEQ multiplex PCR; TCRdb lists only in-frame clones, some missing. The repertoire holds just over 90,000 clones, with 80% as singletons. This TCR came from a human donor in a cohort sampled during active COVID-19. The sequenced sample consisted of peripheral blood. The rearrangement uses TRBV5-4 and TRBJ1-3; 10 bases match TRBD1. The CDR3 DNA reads TGTGCCAGCAGCGTGGGACAGGGGAGCGGAAACACCATATATTTT. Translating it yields CASSVGQGSGNTIYF.